Sequencing of this T cell receptor (beta chain) was carried out in a study of PD-1 blockade in classical Hodgkin lymphoma (dated by TCRdb to about 2020). About the investigation overall: Nivolumab dosing was 3 mg/kg intravenously every 2 weeks, continuing until either disease progression or unacceptable toxicity. The study used TCR beta sequencing and CyTOF to define a peripheral blood immune signature of response to PD-1 blockade in classical Hodgkin lymphoma. The research as a whole found: Among trial patients, those achieving complete response had baseline diversity similar to that of newly diagnosed patients, while diversity was significantly lower in partial responders and progressors. By C4D1, a significant rise was seen in CD4+ TCR diversity but not in CD8+ TCR diversity (p=0.0027 vs p=0.16), and the rise was most apparent among complete responders (p=0.02). The study was restricted to a single clinical trial cohort, and the causes of repertoire differences, possibly disease activity or prior therapy, were left undefined. Baseline TCR diversity was reported as lower in newly diagnosed patients than in healthy donors, and lower still in relapsed/refractory patients. Lower diversity was seen in patients whose nivolumab began less than 1 year after ASCT, and these patients were left out of later analyses so that immune reconstitution would not confound the results.

Points on this clone: Its antigen specificity is not known. Base-call qualities are not available, and no considerably larger clone is one nucleotide away.

The time point label, read with the paper, signifies: cycle 2 day 1 (C2D1) of nivolumab. Every trial patient had relapsed after autologous stem cell transplantation, and cohorts A, B and C differed in prior brentuximab vedotin exposure. The trial cohort was composed of about 53 patients with relapsed/refractory classical Hodgkin lymphoma, for whom complete response, partial response or progressive disease was recorded as best overall response. Trial patients were treated with single-agent nivolumab in the multi-cohort phase II CheckMate 205 trial. Best overall response was determined by an independent review committee according to the 2007 International Working Group response criteria. Trial PBMCs were collected immediately before nivolumab initiation (C1D1) and during therapy at cycle 2 day 1 and cycle 4 day 1. After peripheral blood was drawn into 8 mL Vacutainer Cell Preparation Tubes, PBMCs were isolated by centrifugation and then cryopreserved.

Genomic DNA was isolated using the Qiagen DNeasy kit from unsorted PBMCs as well as from negatively selected CD4+ and CD8+ fractions. Amplification of TCR beta CDR3 regions was done by immunoSEQ multiplex PCR with primers that anneal to V and J segments. A synthetic immune receptor repertoire was used to minimize amplification bias, and remaining bias was computationally removed after sequencing. On the study's bioinformatics: Repertoire diversity was quantified as the Shannon entropy index using custom Python scripts. Unsorted, CD4+ and CD8+ repertoires were analyzed separately, except in combined analyses where CD4+ and CD8+ sequences were merged in silico. Clonal expansion was defined as a frequency increase of at least 2-fold after treatment compared with C1D1, and clones undetected at baseline were assigned a pseudocount of 0.5. Clones with 0 or 1 copy at C1D1 were defined as singleton clones, while clones with 2 or more copies were defined as non-singleton clones. Clones expanded in unsorted samples were assigned a CD4+, CD8+ or unknown annotation through matching of protein sequences in sorted samples from the same patient. Diversity changes from C1D1 to C4D1 were tested in paired samples using Wilcoxon tests. This is the immuneACCESS table as TCRdb keeps it, with only in-frame sequences that have V and J called. A part of the clones is gone; compared with another copy, unresolved V genes explain less than half, and the rest is unexplained. V and J calls and clone size come straight from that table; D and trimming were deduced from the DNA. Within this sample are about 63,000 clones, with more than 75% of them counted one time only. The ten largest clonotypes hold about 5.8% of the sample.

According to the germline V gene, CDR1 reads SGDLS and CDR2 reads YYNGEE. V was cut back by 0 bases and J by 1 base, leaving a gap of 14 bases between them. From cysteine to phenylalanine, the CDR3 is 17 amino acids long. Solely the CDR3 DNA is kept, with 51 bases framed from the first base. The chain was built from TRBV9 and TRBJ1-5, with the D gene not confidently named. The sample in question was peripheral blood mononuclear cells (PBMCs), obtained before the second cycle of nivolumab. This receptor was obtained from a human donor with classical Hodgkin lymphoma. The DNA reads TGTGCCAGCAGCGTAGCTACAACCCCGGGGAGCAATCAGCCCCAGCATTTT. It is translated as CASSVATTPGSNQPQHF.